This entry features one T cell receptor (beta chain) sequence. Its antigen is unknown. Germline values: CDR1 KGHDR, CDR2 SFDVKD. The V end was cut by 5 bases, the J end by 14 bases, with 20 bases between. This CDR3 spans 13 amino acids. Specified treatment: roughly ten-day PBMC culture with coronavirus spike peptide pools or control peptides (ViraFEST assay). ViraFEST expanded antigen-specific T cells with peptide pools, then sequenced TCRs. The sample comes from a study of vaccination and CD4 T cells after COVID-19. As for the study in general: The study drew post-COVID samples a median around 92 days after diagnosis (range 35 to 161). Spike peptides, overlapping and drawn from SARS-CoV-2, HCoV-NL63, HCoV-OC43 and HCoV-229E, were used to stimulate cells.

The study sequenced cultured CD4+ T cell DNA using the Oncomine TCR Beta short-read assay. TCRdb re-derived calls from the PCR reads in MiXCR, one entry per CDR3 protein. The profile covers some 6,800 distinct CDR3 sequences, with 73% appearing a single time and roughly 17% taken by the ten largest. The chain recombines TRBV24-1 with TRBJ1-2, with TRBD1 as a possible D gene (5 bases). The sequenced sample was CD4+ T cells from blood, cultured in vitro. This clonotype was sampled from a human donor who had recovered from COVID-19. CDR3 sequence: CATSGPLGDRVTF. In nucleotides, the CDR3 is TGTGCCACCAGTGGCCCCCTGGGGGATCGGGTAACCTTC.